The 9 T cell receptor beta chains in this list originate from one sample, sequenced in a study of Ad26.COV2.S vaccination and SARS-CoV-2 variants (dated by TCRdb to the early 2020s). The protocol used for the library was the immunoSEQ multiplex PCR assay. TCRdb provides this immuneACCESS table in a form limited to in-frame rearrangements. Some clones are lacking; in checked studies, under half of them reflect an unresolved V gene, and why the rest are absent is not known. The sample records 300,000 to 400,000 clones, around 90% of which are singletons. Around 3.6% of the sample is held by the ten biggest clonotypes. Sample treatment or condition, as interpreted from the label and publication: some 19 received Ad26.COV2.S at low or high dose, single or two shots; about 5 received placebo; per-sample allocation not given. For vaccine and placebo recipients, repertoires were sequenced using samples collected on day 63 after the first injection.

The sample consisted of peripheral blood, taken in a trial of Ad26.COV2.S vaccine versus placebo. The receptors come from a person aged 18 to 59 who received the Ad26.COV2.S COVID-19 vaccine or a placebo.

This chain links TRBV6-5 with TRBJ1-1; D is possibly TRBD1 (5 bases). Germline CDR1 and CDR2: MNHEY and SVGAGI. The CDR3 extends over 15 amino acids. The V end lost 0 bases, the J end lost 5 bases, and 13 bases lay between the germline ends. This CDR3 reads CASSYSNSQGTEAFF. The CDR3 DNA reads TGTGCCAGCAGTTACTCGAACTCGCAGGGAACTGAAGCTTTCTTT.

V and J are TRBV7-2 and TRBJ1-1, with D possibly matching TRBD1 (6 bases). V lost 6 bases and J lost 1, with 9 bases in between. This CDR3 comprises 13 residues. CDR1 and CDR2 from the germline V gene are SGHTA and FQGNSA. CDR3 sequence reads: CASRKQGNTEAFF. The CDR3 nucleotides are TGTGCCAGCAGAAAACAGGGGAACACTGAAGCTTTCTTT.

The chain joins TRBV18 to TRBJ2-1; possibly TRBD1 for D (6 bases). CDR3 size: 16 residues. The germline gives CDR1 KGHSH, CDR2 LQKENI. V dropped 3 bases and J dropped 2 bases, with 14 bases sitting between them. The CDR3 protein is CASSPGRTATYNEQFF. Here the CDR3 DNA reads TGTGCCAGCTCACCTGGCCGGACAGCGACCTACAATGAGCAGTTCTTC.

This clone was observed at least ten times. This chain connects TRBV6-4 to TRBJ2-3, with a tentative D call TRBD2 (6 bases). Germline CDR1 reads MRHNA; CDR2 reads SNTAGT. The CDR3 loop spans 14 amino acids. The ends were cut back, 4 bases at V and 4 bases at J, with 12 bases in the middle. CDR3 sequence reads: CASSVDYGADTQYF. In nucleotides, the CDR3 is TGTGCCAGCAGTGTGGACTATGGGGCAGATACGCAGTATTTT.

V and J are TRBV6-5 and TRBJ1-1; D not certain. The CDR3 loop spans 13 amino acids. The germline V and J ends were trimmed by 8 bases and 0 bases, with 10 bases remaining between them. Germline V gives CDR1 MNHEY, CDR2 SVGAGI. The CDR3 sequence: CASFTQMNTEAFF. The DNA of the CDR3 is TGTGCCAGCTTCACCCAAATGAACACTGAAGCTTTCTTT.

The gene calls are TRBV3-1 (or the pseudogene TRBV3-2) and TRBJ2-7; 9 bases line up with TRBD1. Germline trimming cut 2 bases from V and 3 bases from J; bases unmatched to any gene: 2. This CDR3 region has 14 residues. CDR1 is LGHDT, CDR2 YNNKEL, per germline (reference sequence). The chain's CDR3 is CASSQRQGVYEQYF. As DNA, the CDR3 is TGTGCCAGCAGCCAACGACAGGGGGTCTACGAGCAGTACTTC.

The rearrangement joins TRBV9 to TRBJ2-3; D not resolved. Germline V lookup: CDR1 SGDLS, CDR2 YYNGEE. This CDR3 is 14 amino acids long. V lost 4 bases and J lost 3, with 12 bases in between. CDR3 residues: CASSKATGTDTQYF. The DNA of the CDR3 is TGTGCCAGCAGCAAAGCTACTGGAACAGATACGCAGTATTTT.

There are a few counts of this clone. This chain joins TRBV7-2 and TRBJ2-7, with D possibly called TRBD1 or TRBD2 (5 bases each). Germline CDR1 and CDR2: SGHTA and FQGNSA. V shed 4 bases and J shed 5 bases, with 15 bases lying between them. The CDR3 extends over 14 amino acids. The CDR3 nucleotides are TGTGCCAGCAGCTACCGACCAGGGACCGACGAGCAGTACTTC. The encoded protein is CASSYRPGTDEQYF.

The gene calls are TRBV3-1 (or the pseudogene TRBV3-2) and TRBJ2-1, with D unresolved. The CDR3 is 13 amino acids. The germline V and J ends were trimmed by 1 base and 3 bases, with 4 bases remaining between them. Germline CDR1 LGHDT, CDR2 YNNKEL (reference sequence). The CDR3 DNA is TGTGCCAGCAGCCAAGTGGTCTACAATGAGCAGTTCTTC. This translates into CASSQVVYNEQFF.